This T cell receptor (beta chain) comes out of a study of beta chain features in type 1 diabetes (dated by TCRdb to between 2017 and 2018). About the full investigation: Mean age, gender distribution, total cell number and subset yield were not different between patients and healthy donors. A total of approximately 99,000,000 sorted cells were examined across all samples, and RNA yield correlated strongly with the number of cells per subset. The study compared TCRB repertoires of sorted circulating CD4+ T cell subsets between recently diagnosed type 1 diabetes patients and matched healthy donors. Naive and central memory subsets were obtained from all 28 donors, but regulatory and stem cell-like memory subsets were isolated from only 8 patients and roughly eight healthy donors. Broader findings and caveats from the paper: Sequencing cDNA rather than genomic DNA could over-represent highly expressing activated cells, although activation and CD3 levels did not differ between groups. At VDJ recombination sites, type 1 diabetes patients had fewer insertions and more deleted nucleotides, which implies abnormalities in thymic rearrangement. Because small numbers of individuals were included in the HLA sub-analyses, any influence of HLA type on TCRB rearrangement was left unresolved. In all four CD4+ subsets, TCRB CDR3 length was moderately but significantly shorter in type 1 diabetes patients. Shorter templates might be favored by PCR, yet because patient and control samples were amplified and corrected together, any such skew would affect both groups equally. Naive, central memory and regulatory TCRB repertoires appeared to be more alike among patients than among healthy donors.

Each donor gave one peripheral blood draw, averaging approximately 110 mL, which was collected into heparinised tubes. Using a panel that included CD45RO, CCR7, CD25, CD127, CD95 and CD27, naive, central memory, regulatory and stem cell-like memory CD4+ T cells were sorted on a BD FACSAria II. A purity above 95% was achieved for all sorted populations. PBMCs were separated immediately by Lymphoprep density gradient centrifugation and were stained directly, without being cultured. So that batch effects would be minimized, each experiment stained and sorted samples in pairs, pairing one healthy donor with one patient. The High Capacity cDNA Reverse Transcription Kit was used to reverse transcribe all of the isolated RNA, meaning that expressed TCRB transcripts were what got sequenced. Deep immunoSEQ sequencing was applied to naive, central memory and regulatory T cell samples, giving an average of roughly 3.5 million total reads per sample. After sorted cells were lysed in RLT buffer, RNA was extracted with DNase-treated RNeasy Micro or Mini kits, with the choice depending on cell number. Each cell subset was processed on its own to prevent cross-contamination, while patient and healthy donor samples were processed together. The immunoSEQ multiplex PCR was used to amplify TCRB sequences from cDNA, generating 87-bp fragments that spanned the CDR3 region. Amplicons were sequenced on the Illumina HiSeq platform. On the study's bioinformatics: PCR bias was computationally corrected using synthetic template baselines, reads within Hamming distance 2 were collapsed, and singletons that could not be merged were discarded. Reads were aligned against IMGT so that V, D and J genes, CDR3 length and insertions or deletions at six rearrangement sites could be assigned. Within each subset, clonotype counts were normalized to sorted cell number, after which true diversity and Gini coefficients were computed with the tcR R package. The overlap coefficient, calculated on TCRB nucleotide sequences, was used to measure repertoire sharing. Out-of-frame TCRB sequences from naive cells were analyzed as a proxy for the pre-selection repertoire. In TCRdb, the immuneACCESS table is reduced to in-frame sequences with V and J assigned. These tables do not hold every clone; where another copy was compared, an unresolved V gene accounts for under half, and the others remain unexplained. Clonal size and the V and J genes are those of that table, whereas D and trimming came from the DNA. The table for this sample lists 860,000 or so clones; 17% of them were counted only once. The top ten hold 0.023% of the sample.

V is pared back by 5 bases and J by 8 bases, with 19 bases lying between the germline termini. According to the germline V gene, CDR1 reads MNHNS and CDR2 reads SASEGT. Spanning cysteine to phenylalanine, the CDR3 consists of 15 amino acids. Left in the record is the CDR3 DNA by itself, 45 bases read in frame from the first base. Regarding this clone: This clone's antigen is unknown. No per-base quality is available; no much larger clone lies one base away.

The sequencing input was naive CD4+ T cells from blood. In the paper's terms, the cell subset or site label means: true naive CD4+ T cells. The chain was built from TRBV6-1 and TRBJ2-1; TRBD2 is possibly the D segment (7 matching bases). This TCR was recovered from a woman aged 18-29 years in good health. The CDR3 in this case is CASSPSAGATDEQFF. The sequenced DNA: TGTGCCAGCAGTCCCAGTGCGGGGGCCACGGATGAGCAGTTCTTC.